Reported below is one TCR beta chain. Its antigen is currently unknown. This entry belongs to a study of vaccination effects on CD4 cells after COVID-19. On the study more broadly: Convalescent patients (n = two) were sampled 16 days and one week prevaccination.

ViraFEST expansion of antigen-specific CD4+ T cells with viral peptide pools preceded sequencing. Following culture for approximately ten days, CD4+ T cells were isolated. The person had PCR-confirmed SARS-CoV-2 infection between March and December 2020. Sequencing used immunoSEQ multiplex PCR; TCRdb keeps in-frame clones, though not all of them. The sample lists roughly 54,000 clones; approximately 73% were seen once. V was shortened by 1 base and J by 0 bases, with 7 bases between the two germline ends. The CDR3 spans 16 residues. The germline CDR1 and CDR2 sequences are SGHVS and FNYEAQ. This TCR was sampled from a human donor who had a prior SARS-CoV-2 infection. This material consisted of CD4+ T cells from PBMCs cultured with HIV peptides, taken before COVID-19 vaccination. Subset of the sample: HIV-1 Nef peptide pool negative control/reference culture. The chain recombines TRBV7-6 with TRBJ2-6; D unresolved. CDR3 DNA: TGTGCCAGCAGCTTAGGGACGAGCTCTGGGGCCAACGTCCTGACTTTC. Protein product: CASSLGTSSGANVLTF.